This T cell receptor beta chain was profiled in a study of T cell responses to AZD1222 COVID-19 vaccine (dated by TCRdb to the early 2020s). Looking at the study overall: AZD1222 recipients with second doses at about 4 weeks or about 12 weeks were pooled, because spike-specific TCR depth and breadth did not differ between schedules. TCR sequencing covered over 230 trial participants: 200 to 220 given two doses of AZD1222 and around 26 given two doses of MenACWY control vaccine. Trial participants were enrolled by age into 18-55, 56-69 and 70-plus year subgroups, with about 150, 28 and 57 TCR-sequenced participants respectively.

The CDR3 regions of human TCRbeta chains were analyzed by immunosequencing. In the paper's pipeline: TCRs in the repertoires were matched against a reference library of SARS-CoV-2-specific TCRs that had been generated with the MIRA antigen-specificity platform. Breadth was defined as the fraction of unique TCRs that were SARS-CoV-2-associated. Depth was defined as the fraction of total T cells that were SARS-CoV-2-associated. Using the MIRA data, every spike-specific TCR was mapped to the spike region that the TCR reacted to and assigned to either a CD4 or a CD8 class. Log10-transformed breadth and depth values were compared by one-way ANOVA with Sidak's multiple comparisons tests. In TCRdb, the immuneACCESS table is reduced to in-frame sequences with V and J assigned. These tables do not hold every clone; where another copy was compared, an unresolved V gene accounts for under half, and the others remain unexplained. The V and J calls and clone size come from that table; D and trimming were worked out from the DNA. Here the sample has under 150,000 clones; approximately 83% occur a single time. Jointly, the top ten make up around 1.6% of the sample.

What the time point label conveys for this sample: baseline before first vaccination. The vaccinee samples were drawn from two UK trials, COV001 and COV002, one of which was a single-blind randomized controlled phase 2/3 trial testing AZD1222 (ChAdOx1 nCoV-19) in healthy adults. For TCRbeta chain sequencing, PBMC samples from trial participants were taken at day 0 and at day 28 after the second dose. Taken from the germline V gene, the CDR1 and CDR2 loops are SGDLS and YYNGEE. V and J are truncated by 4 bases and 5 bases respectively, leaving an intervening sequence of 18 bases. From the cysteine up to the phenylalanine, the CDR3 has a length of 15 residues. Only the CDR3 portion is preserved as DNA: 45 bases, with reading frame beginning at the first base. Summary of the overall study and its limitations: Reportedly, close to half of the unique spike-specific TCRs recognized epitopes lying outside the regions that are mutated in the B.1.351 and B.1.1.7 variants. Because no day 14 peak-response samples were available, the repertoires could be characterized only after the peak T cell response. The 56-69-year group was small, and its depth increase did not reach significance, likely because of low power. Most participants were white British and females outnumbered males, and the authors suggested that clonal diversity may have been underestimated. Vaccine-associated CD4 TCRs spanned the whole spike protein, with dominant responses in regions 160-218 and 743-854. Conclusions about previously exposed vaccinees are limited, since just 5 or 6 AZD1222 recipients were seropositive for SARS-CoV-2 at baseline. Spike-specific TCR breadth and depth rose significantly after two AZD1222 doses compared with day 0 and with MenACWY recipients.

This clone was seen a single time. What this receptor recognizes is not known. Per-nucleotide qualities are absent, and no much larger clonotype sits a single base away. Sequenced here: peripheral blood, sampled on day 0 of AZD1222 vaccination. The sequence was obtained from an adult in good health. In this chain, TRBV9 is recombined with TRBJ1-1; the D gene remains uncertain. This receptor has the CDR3 CASSPQPNKNTEAFF. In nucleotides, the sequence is TGTGCCAGCAGCCCCCAACCCAACAAGAATACTGAAGCTTTCTTT.